The T cell receptor (beta chain) described here comes from a study of CD8 T cells in Susac syndrome. Sequencing of TCR beta covered CD8+ and CD4+ T cells obtained from blood. Relapsing-remitting disease, either stable or active, was present in the multiple sclerosis controls, who were treatment-naive patients. Germline V gene lookup returns CDR1 WNHNN and CDR2 SYGVQD (reference sequence). The CDR3 is made up of 13 amino acids. The V end lost 3 bases, the J end lost 8 bases, and 11 bases lay between the germline ends. Random hexamers were used to reverse transcribe about 0.5 to 1 ug of RNA. Amplification of TCR beta CDR3 used immunoSEQ multiplex PCR across 54 Vbeta and 13 Jbeta. MiXCR, run by TCRdb on the immunoSEQ multiplex PCR reads, gives a single entry per CDR3 protein. The sample consists of more than 200,000 distinct CDR3 sequences, around 93% of them appearing once.

This TCR came from a human donor with multiple sclerosis. The chain links TRBV10-1 to TRBJ2-1; a weak D match, TRBD2 (5 bases). Source material: CD4+ T cells from PBMCs. The CDR3 loop is CASSDTRFDEQFF. CDR3 sequence (DNA): TGCGCCAGCAGTGATACTAGGTTTGATGAGCAGTTCTTC.